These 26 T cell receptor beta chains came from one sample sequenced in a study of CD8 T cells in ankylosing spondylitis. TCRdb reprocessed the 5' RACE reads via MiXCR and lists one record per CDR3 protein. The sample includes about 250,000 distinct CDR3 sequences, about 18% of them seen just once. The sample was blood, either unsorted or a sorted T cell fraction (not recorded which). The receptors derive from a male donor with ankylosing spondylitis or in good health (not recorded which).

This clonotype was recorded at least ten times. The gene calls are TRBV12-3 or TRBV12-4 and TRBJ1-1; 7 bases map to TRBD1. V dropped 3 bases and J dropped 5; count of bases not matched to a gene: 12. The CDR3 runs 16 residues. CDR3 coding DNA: TGTGCCAGCAGTTTTGCCCCTGACAGGGCGGTTACTGAAGCTTTCTTT. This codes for CASSFAPDRAVTEAFF.

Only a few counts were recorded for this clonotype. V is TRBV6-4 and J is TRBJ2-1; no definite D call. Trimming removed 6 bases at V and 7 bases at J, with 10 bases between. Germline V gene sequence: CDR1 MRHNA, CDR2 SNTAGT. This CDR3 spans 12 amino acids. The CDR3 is CASRDAFNEQFF. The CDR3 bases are TGTGCCAGCAGGGATGCTTTTAATGAGCAGTTCTTC.

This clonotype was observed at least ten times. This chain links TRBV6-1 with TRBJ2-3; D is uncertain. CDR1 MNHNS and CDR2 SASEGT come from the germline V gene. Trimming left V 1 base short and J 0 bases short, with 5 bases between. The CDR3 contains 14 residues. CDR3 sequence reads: CASSEVGSTDTQYF. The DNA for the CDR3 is TGTGCCAGCAGTGAAGTGGGGAGCACAGATACGCAGTATTTT.

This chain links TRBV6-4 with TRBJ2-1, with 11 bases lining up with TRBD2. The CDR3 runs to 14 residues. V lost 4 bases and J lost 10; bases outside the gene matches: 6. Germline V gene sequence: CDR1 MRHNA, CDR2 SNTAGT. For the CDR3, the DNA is TGTGCCAGCAGTGTACTAGCGGGAGATTGGGAGCAGTTCTTC. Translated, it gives CASSVLAGDWEQFF.

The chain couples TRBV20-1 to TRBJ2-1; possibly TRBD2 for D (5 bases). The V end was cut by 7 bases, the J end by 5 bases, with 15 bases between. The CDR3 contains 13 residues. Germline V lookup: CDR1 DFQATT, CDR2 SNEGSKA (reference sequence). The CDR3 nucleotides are TGCAGTGAGAGGCAGCGGAGCCACAATGAGCAGTTCTTC. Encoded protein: CSERQRSHNEQFF.

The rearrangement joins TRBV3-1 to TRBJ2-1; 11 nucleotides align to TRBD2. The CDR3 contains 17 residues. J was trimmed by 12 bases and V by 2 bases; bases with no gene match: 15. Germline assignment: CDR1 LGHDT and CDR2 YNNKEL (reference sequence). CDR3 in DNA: TGTGCCAGCAGCCAATTCTCGGGACTAGCGGAACCCAACTGGCAGTTCTTC. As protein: CASSQFSGLAEPNWQFF.

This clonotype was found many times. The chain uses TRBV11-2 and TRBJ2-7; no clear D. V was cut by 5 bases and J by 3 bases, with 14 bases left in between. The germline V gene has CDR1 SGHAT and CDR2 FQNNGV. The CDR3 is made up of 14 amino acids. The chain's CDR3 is CASSASPSNYEQYF. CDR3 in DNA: TGTGCCAGCAGCGCAAGCCCGAGCAACTACGAGCAGTACTTC.

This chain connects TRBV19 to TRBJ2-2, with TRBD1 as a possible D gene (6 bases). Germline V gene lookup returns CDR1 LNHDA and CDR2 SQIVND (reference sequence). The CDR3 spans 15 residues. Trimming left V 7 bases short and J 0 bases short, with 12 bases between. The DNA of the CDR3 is TGTGCCAGTAAATTGACAGGTCCGAACACCGGGGAGCTGTTTTTT. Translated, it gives CASKLTGPNTGELFF.

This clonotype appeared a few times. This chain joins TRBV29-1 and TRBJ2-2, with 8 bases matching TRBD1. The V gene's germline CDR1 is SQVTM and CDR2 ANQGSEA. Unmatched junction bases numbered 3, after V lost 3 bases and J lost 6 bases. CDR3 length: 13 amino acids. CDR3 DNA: TGCAGCGTTGAGGACAGGGACGCCGGGGAGCTGTTTTTT. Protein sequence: CSVEDRDAGELFF.

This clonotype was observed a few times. The CDR3 spells CASSRGLAGGSYNEQFF. CDR3 coding DNA: TGCGCCAGCAGCCGGGGACTAGCGGGAGGTTCCTACAATGAGCAGTTCTTC. This sequence joins TRBV5-1 and TRBJ2-1, with 15 bases fitting TRBD2. The CDR3 is made up of 17 amino acids. V was clipped by 4 bases and J by 1 base; unmatched bases: 3. Germline assignment: CDR1 SGHRS and CDR2 YFSETQ.

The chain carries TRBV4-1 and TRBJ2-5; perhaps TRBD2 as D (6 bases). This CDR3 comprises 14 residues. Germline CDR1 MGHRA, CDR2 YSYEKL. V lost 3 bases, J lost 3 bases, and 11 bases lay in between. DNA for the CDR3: TGCGCCAGCAGCCAGGGGGGACGAGAAGAGACCCAGTACTTC. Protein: CASSQGGREETQYF.

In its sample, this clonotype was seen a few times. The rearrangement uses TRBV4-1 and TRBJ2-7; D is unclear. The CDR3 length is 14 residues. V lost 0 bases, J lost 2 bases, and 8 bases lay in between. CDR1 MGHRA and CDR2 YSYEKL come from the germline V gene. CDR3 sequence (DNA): TGCGCCAGCAGCCAAGATCACGAGGCCTACGAGCAGTACTTC. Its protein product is CASSQDHEAYEQYF.

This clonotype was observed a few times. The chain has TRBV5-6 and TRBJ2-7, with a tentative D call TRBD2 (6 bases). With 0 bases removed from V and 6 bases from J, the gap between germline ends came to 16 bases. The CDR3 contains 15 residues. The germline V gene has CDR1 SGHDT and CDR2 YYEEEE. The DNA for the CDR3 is TGTGCCAGCAGCTTGGGAACAGGTGGAGGGAGCGAGCAGTACTTC. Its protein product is CASSLGTGGGSEQYF. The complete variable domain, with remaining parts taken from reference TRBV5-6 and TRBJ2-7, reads DAGVTQSPTHLIKTRGQQVTLRCSPKSGHDTVSWYQQALGQGPQFIFQYYEEEERQRGNFPDRFSGHQFPNYSSELNVNALLLGDSALYLCASSLGTGGGSEQYFGPGTRLTVT.

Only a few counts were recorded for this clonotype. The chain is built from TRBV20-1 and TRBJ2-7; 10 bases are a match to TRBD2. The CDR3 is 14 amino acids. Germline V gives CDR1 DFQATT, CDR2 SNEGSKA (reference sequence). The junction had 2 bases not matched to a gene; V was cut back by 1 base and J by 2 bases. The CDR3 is CSARVLAGAYEQYF. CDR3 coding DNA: TGCAGTGCTAGAGTTCTAGCGGGGGCCTACGAGCAGTACTTC.

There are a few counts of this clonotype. The DNA of the CDR3 is TGCGCCAGCAGCGCTGGACTAACCTCCTACGAGCAGTACTTC. It is translated as CASSAGLTSYEQYF. This sequence joins TRBV5-1 and TRBJ2-7; D is possibly TRBD2 (6 bases). The CDR3 is made up of 14 amino acids. Deletions cut 4 bases from V and 0 bases from J, with 11 bases between. Germline V gene sequence: CDR1 SGHRS, CDR2 YFSETQ.

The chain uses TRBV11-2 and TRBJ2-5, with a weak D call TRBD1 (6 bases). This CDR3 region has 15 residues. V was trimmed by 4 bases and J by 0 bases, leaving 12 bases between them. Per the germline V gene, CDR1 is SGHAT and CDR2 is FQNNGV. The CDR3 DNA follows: TGTGCCAGCAGCTCCCGATGGACAGACCAAGAGACCCAGTACTTC. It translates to CASSSRWTDQETQYF.

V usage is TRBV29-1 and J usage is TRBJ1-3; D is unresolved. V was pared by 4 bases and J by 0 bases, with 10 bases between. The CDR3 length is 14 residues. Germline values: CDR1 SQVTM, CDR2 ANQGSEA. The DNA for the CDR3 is TGCAGCGTTGGTGGACTTCACTCTGGAAACACCATATATTTT. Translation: CSVGGLHSGNTIYF.

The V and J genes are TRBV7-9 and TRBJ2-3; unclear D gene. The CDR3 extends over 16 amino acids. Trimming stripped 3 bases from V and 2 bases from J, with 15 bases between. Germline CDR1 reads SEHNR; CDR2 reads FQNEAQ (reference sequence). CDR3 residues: CASSFDVASATDTQYF. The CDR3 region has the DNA TGTGCCAGCAGCTTCGATGTGGCCTCTGCCACAGATACGCAGTATTTT.

The DNA of the CDR3 is TGTGCCAGCAGAGAGGGGACTAGCAATCAGCCCCAGCATTTT. Its translation is CASREGTSNQPQHF. This sequence joins TRBV27 and TRBJ1-5; D perhaps matches TRBD1 (5 bases). The V gene's germline CDR1 is MNHEY and CDR2 SMNVEV (reference sequence). CDR3 size: 14 residues. With 6 bases removed from V and 0 bases from J, the gap between germline ends came to 9 bases.

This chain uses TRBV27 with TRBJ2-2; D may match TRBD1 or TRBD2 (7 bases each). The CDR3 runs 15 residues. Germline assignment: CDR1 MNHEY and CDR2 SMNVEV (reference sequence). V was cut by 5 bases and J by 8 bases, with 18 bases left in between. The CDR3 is CASSTGEGAVGELFF. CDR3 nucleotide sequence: TGTGCCAGCAGTACCGGGGAGGGGGCGGTGGGGGAGCTGTTTTTT.

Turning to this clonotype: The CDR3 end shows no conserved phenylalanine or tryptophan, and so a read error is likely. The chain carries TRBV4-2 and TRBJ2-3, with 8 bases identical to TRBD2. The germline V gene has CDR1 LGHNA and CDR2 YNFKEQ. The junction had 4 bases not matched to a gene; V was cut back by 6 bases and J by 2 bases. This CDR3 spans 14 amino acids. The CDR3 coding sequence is TGTGCCAGCAGTGGAGCGGGGGCCACAGATACGCAGTATATT. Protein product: CASSGAGATDTQYI.

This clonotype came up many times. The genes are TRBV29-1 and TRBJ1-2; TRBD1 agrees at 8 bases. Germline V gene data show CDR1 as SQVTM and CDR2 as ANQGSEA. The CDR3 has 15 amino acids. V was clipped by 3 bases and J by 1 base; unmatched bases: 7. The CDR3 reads CSVDVQGANNYGYTF. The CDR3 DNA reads TGCAGCGTTGACGTTCAGGGGGCGAATAACTATGGCTACACCTTC.

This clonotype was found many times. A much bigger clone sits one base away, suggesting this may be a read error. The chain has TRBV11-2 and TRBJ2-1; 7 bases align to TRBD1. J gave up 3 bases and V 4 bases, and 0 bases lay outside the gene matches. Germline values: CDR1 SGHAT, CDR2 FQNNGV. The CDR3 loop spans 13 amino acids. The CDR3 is CASSWDSYNEQFF. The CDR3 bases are TGTGCCAGCAGCTGGGACAGCTACAATGAGCAGTTCTTC.

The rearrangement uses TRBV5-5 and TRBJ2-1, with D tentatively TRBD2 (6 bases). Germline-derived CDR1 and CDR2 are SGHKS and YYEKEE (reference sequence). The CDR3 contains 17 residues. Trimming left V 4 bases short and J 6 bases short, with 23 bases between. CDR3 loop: CASSTFHSGQIVNEQFF. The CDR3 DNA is TGTGCCAGCAGCACCTTTCATAGCGGTCAAATCGTCAATGAGCAGTTCTTC. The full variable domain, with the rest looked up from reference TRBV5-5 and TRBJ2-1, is DAGVTQSPTHLIKTRGQQVTLRCSPISGHKSVSWYQQVLGQGPQFIFQYYEKEERGRGNFPDRFSARQFPNYSSELNVNALLLGDSALYLCASSTFHSGQIVNEQFFGPGTRLTVL.

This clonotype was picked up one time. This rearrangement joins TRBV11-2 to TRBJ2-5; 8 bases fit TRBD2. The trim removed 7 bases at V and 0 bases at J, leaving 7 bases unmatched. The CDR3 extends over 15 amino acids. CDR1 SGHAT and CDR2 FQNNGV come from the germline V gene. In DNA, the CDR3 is TGTGCCAGCACTCCTTTAGCGGGGTACCAAGAGACCCAGTACTTC. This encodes CASTPLAGYQETQYF.

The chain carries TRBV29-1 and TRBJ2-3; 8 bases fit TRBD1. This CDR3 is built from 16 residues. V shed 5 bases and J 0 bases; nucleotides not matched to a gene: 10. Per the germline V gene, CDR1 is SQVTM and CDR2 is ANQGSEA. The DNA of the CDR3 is TGCAGCGTTCTGTGGCAGGGGGCTGGGAGCACAGATACGCAGTATTTT. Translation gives CSVLWQGAGSTDTQYF.